The next 14 T cell receptor beta chains were all read from a single sample in a study of early T cells in non-severe SARS-CoV-2 infection. TCRdb redid the calling of the 5' RACE reads with MiXCR, one entry per CDR3 protein. Of some 87,000 distinct CDR3 sequences detected, 12% to 15% appear once; the ten largest clones hold roughly 1.4%. Specimen: whole blood. The receptors originated from an adult who was a healthcare worker with PCR-confirmed SARS-CoV-2 infection or an uninfected control (not recorded which).

This clonotype was seen only a few times. This chain joins TRBV5-4 and TRBJ2-1, with 14 nucleotides matching TRBD2. Trimming at V came to 3 bases and at J to 8 bases, leaving 10 bases not matched to a gene. This CDR3 contains 17 residues. Germline-derived CDR1 and CDR2 are SGHNT and YYREEE (reference sequence). CDR3 DNA sequence: TGTGCCAGCAGCTCTCCCGGACTAGCGGGGGGCGGGGATGAGCAGTTCTTC. Translating gives CASSSPGLAGGGDEQFF.

There are a few counts of this clonotype. The chain has TRBV20-1 and TRBJ1-2; D is uncertain. The CDR3 totals 14 residues. The germline CDR1 and CDR2 sequences are DFQATT and SNEGSKA (reference sequence). The ends were cut back, 1 base at V and 6 bases at J, with 15 bases in the middle. This CDR3 reads CSARATLNPNGYTF. CDR3 nucleotides: TGCAGTGCTAGAGCGACACTTAACCCCAATGGCTACACCTTC.

This clonotype has just a few counts. This chain joins TRBV12-3 or TRBV12-4 and TRBJ1-2; possible D gene TRBD1, 6 bases. The ends were cut back, 7 bases at V and 4 bases at J, with 16 bases in the middle. The CDR3 extends over 14 amino acids. CDR3 protein: CASTKQGSPYGYTF. CDR3 in DNA: TGTGCCAGCACCAAACAGGGTTCCCCCTATGGCTACACCTTC.

This clonotype was observed at least ten times. The chain has TRBV5-1 and TRBJ2-2, with a tentative D call TRBD1 (5 bases). The V end lost 6 bases, the J end lost 0 bases, and 12 bases lay between the germline ends. Per germline, CDR1 SGHRS and CDR2 YFSETQ. The CDR3 has 15 amino acids. CDR3 nucleotides: TGCGCCAGCACCCTGACAGAACCGAACACCGGGGAGCTGTTTTTT. This encodes CASTLTEPNTGELFF.

This clonotype was recorded at least ten times. The V and J genes are TRBV18 and TRBJ2-7, with a weak D call TRBD1 (6 bases). Germline values: CDR1 KGHSH, CDR2 LQKENI. V was cut by 4 bases and J by 0 bases, with 10 bases left in between. The CDR3 contains 14 residues. CDR3: CASSRLDSSYEQYF. The CDR3 DNA is TGTGCCAGCTCACGGTTGGACAGCTCCTACGAGCAGTACTTC.

Many counts were recorded for this clonotype. The chain recombines TRBV5-6 with TRBJ2-7, with D tentatively TRBD1 (5 bases). Germline V CDR1 and CDR2: SGHDT, YYEEEE. The CDR3 consists of 15 residues. V was shortened by 2 bases and J by 3 bases, with 15 bases between the two germline ends. The CDR3 reads CASSFSPAGYYEQYF. CDR3 DNA: TGTGCCAGCAGCTTTAGCCCGGCAGGGTACTACGAGCAGTACTTC.

This clonotype was picked up one time. The rearrangement uses TRBV5-6 and TRBJ1-1; D is perhaps TRBD1 (5 bases). Germline loops: CDR1 SGHDT, CDR2 YYEEEE. CDR3 length equals 15 residues. The V gene lost 5 bases and the J gene lost 3 bases, with 17 bases spanning the gap. The CDR3 sequence: CASSSPGLPDTEAFF. The CDR3 nucleotides read TGTGCCAGCAGTTCCCCAGGGCTACCCGACACTGAAGCTTTCTTT.

Ten or more counts support this clonotype. The rearrangement uses TRBV7-9 and TRBJ2-3; D is undetermined. The germline V gene has CDR1 SEHNR and CDR2 FQNEAQ (reference sequence). V lost 3 bases and J lost 4, with 11 bases in between. This CDR3 is built from 14 residues. CDR3 loop: CASSFYPPPDTQYF. The DNA of the CDR3 is TGTGCCAGCAGCTTTTACCCGCCCCCAGATACGCAGTATTTT.

This clonotype occurred a few times. The rearrangement links TRBV11-2 to TRBJ1-6, with 10 bases aligning to TRBD1. The junction had 4 bases not matched to a gene; V was cut back by 6 bases and J by 8 bases. This CDR3 is built from 14 residues. Germline CDR1 SGHAT, CDR2 FQNNGV. The chain's CDR3 is CASRQTGGYSPLHF. CDR3 coding DNA: TGTGCCAGCAGGCAGACAGGGGGCTATTCACCCCTCCACTTT.

This clonotype was observed at least ten times. This chain connects TRBV15 to TRBJ1-3; D is unclear. The CDR3 is 15 residues long. V was cut by 5 bases and J by 2 bases, with 13 bases left in between. Germline values: CDR1 LNHNV, CDR2 YYDKDF (reference sequence). In nucleotides, the CDR3 is TGTGCCACCAGCCCTTCTCTTGTGGCTGGAAACACCATATATTTT. Residues: CATSPSLVAGNTIYF.

The chain employs TRBV7-7 and TRBJ2-5; 7 positions agree with TRBD1. The germline V gene has CDR1 SSHAT and CDR2 FNYEAQ (reference sequence). The CDR3 has 14 amino acids. The CDR3 reads CASRSDRVQETQYF. CDR3 bases: TGTGCTAGCCGCTCTGACAGGGTCCAAGAGACCCAGTACTTC.

The CDR3 sequence: CASIGRDSTPFYEQYF. In DNA, the CDR3 is TGTGCCAGCATCGGACGGGACTCCACACCCTTCTACGAGCAGTACTTC. The chain links TRBV2 to TRBJ2-7, with D possibly matching TRBD2 (6 bases). The CDR3 length is 16 residues. CDR1 and CDR2 from the germline V gene are SNHLY and FYNNEI. Trimming cost V 7 bases and J 3 bases, with 22 bases left between them.

Worth noting for this clonotype: A much larger clone sits a single nucleotide away, making a read error possible. This CDR3 fails to terminate in the conserved phenylalanine or tryptophan, so it likely reflects a read error. This rearrangement joins TRBV11-2 to TRBJ2-1; 9 bases agree with TRBD2. CDR3 size: 16 residues. Germline values: CDR1 SGHAT, CDR2 FQNNGV. The V segment lost 5 bases and the J segment 0 bases; nucleotides outside the gene matches: 5. The CDR3 region has the DNA TGTGCCAGCAGCCGTTTAGCGGGGGACTCCTACAATGAGCAGTTCTCC. This gives the protein CASSRLAGDSYNEQFS.

J is TRBJ1-4 and V is TRBV5-6; D uncertain. Trimming removed 0 bases from V and 4 bases from J, with 7 bases in between. CDR1 is SGHDT and CDR2 is YYEEEE in the germline V gene. The CDR3 runs 14 residues. Written as DNA, the CDR3 is TGTGCCAGCAGCTTGGCTGCCGTTAATGAAAAACTGTTTTTT. This gives the protein CASSLAAVNEKLFF. Supplemented by reference TRBV5-6 and TRBJ1-4, the full variable domain reads DAGVTQSPTHLIKTRGQQVTLRCSPKSGHDTVSWYQQALGQGPQFIFQYYEEEERQRGNFPDRFSGHQFPNYSSELNVNALLLGDSALYLCASSLAAVNEKLFFGSGTQLSVL.